The 15 T cell receptor beta chains presented below share a single source sample, sequenced in a study of identifying expanded T cells in peripheral blood. Only in-frame clones appear in the TCRdb table, and some are missing; sequencing was by immunoSEQ multiplex PCR. This table has 83,000 or so clones, around nine tenths appearing once. Sequenced: blood. The receptors derive from a person aged 18-70 years in good health.

This clone came up once. J is TRBJ2-7 and V is TRBV7-9; 8 bases match TRBD2. CDR3 length: 15 residues. Germline-derived CDR1 and CDR2 are SEHNR and FQNEAQ (reference sequence). V was pared by 5 bases and J by 4 bases, with 10 bases of the junction left unmatched. In nucleotides, the CDR3 is TGTGCCAGCAGCCCACCGGGGGGGATGGGGTACGAGCAGTACTTC. Translating it yields CASSPPGGMGYEQYF.

The CDR3 region has the DNA TGTGCCACCAGACCAGGCCAGGGGGAGGCTGAAAAACTGTTTTTT. Encoded protein: CATRPGQGEAEKLFF. The J gene is TRBJ1-4, the V gene TRBV25-1, with TRBD1 identical over 7 bases. Germline trimming cut 10 bases from V and 7 bases from J; bases unmatched to any gene: 15. The CDR3 loop spans 15 amino acids. Per the germline V gene, CDR1 is MGHDK and CDR2 is SYGVNS.

This chain connects TRBV5-6 to TRBJ2-3, with 14 bases matching TRBD2. Germline CDR1 and CDR2: SGHDT and YYEEEE. After removal of 4 bases from V and 5 bases from J, the junction contained 3 bases not matched to a gene. This CDR3 spans 15 amino acids. CDR3 in DNA: TGTGCCAGCAGCCTGGGGACTAGCGGGAGAGATACGCAGTATTTT. Amino acids: CASSLGTSGRDTQYF.

The chain employs TRBV5-1 and TRBJ2-5; D might be TRBD2 (6 bases). This CDR3 spans 14 amino acids. Germline CDR1 and CDR2: SGHRS and YFSETQ. Trimming took off 4 bases at V and 3 bases at J, with 13 bases between the two ends. In nucleotides, the CDR3 is TGCGCCAGCAGCCTCGTCTGGGGGGAAGAGACCCAGTACTTC. Translation: CASSLVWGEETQYF.

The chain uses TRBV19 and TRBJ1-1, with TRBD1 identical over 11 bases. The CDR3 consists of 13 residues. V dropped 6 bases and J dropped 3; count of bases not matched to a gene: 0. The V gene's germline CDR1 is LNHDA and CDR2 SQIVND (reference sequence). The DNA for the CDR3 is TGTGCCAGTAGGGGACAGGGGGACACTGAAGCTTTCTTT. This translates into CASRGQGDTEAFF.

The V gene is TRBV11-2, the J gene TRBJ2-2, with TRBD2 matching 13 bases. CDR3 size: 18 residues. After removal of 5 bases from V and 1 base from J, the junction contained 7 bases not matched to a gene. The germline gives CDR1 SGHAT, CDR2 FQNNGV. CDR3 amino acids: CASSRTSGGAVNTGELFF. Written as DNA, the CDR3 is TGTGCCAGCAGCCGTACTAGCGGGGGGGCTGTGAACACCGGGGAGCTGTTTTTT.

The CDR3 loop is CASSIQKNQPQHF. In nucleotides, the CDR3 is TGTGCCAGTAGTATACAGAAAAATCAGCCCCAGCATTTT. J is TRBJ1-5 and V is TRBV19; D uncertain. Germline CDR1 is LNHDA and CDR2 is SQIVND (reference sequence). The CDR3 is made up of 13 amino acids. The ends were cut back, 2 bases at V and 4 bases at J, with 6 bases in the middle. Full variable domain (outside the CDR3, taken from reference TRBV19 and TRBJ1-5): DGGITQSPKYLFRKEGQNVTLSCEQNLNHDAMYWYRQDPGQGLRLIYYSQIVNDFQKGDIAEGYSVSREKKESFPLTVTSAQKNPTAFYLCASSIQKNQPQHFGDGTRLSIL.

The rearrangement uses TRBV27 and TRBJ2-4, with D maybe TRBD2 (5 bases). The germline CDR1 and CDR2 sequences are MNHEY and SMNVEV (reference sequence). V was shortened by 2 bases and J by 0 bases, with 8 bases between the two germline ends. The CDR3 contains 15 residues. The CDR3 nucleotides are TGTGCCAGCAGTTTAACGGGGATAGCCAAAAACATTCAGTACTTC. It encodes CASSLTGIAKNIQYF.

The chain carries TRBV5-1 and TRBJ2-5; 9 positions match TRBD2. The CDR3 sequence is 14 residues long. With V trimmed by 2 bases and J by 5 bases, 4 bases remained unmatched. Germline assignment: CDR1 SGHRS and CDR2 YFSETQ. CDR3 sequence: CASSFTGTSETQYF. CDR3 in DNA: TGCGCCAGCAGCTTTACCGGGACTAGCGAGACCCAGTACTTC. The full variable domain, rest sourced from reference TRBV5-1 and TRBJ2-5, is KAGVTQTPRYLIKTRGQQVTLSCSPISGHRSVSWYQQTPGQGLQFLFEYFSETQRNKGNFPGRFSGRQFSNSRSEMNVSTLELGDSALYLCASSFTGTSETQYFGPGTRLLVL.

This clone counts as medium-sized. The chain links TRBV4-2 to TRBJ2-1, with 11 bases lining up with TRBD2. Germline V gives CDR1 LGHNA, CDR2 YNFKEQ. The junction had 3 bases not matched to a gene; V was cut back by 0 bases and J by 2 bases. The CDR3 is made up of 17 amino acids. The CDR3 DNA reads TGTGCCAGCAGCCAAGATAGTAGCGGGAGGGCCTACAATGAGCAGTTCTTC. Translated, it gives CASSQDSSGRAYNEQFF.

The count of this clone is one. CDR3 DNA: TGTGCCAGCAGTGAAAGGCCGTTACAGAACACTGAAGCTTTCTTT. Translated: CASSERPLQNTEAFF. This chain joins TRBV6-1 and TRBJ1-1; D ambiguous. The CDR3 extends over 15 amino acids. V lost 2 bases and J lost 1, with 11 bases in between. Germline CDR1 reads MNHNS; CDR2 reads SASEGT.

The rearrangement links TRBV6-5 to TRBJ2-3, with TRBD2 as a possible D gene (6 bases). Germline-derived CDR1 and CDR2 are MNHEY and SVGAGI. This CDR3 comprises 15 residues. Trimming pared 7 bases from V and 1 base from J, leaving 15 bases between. For the CDR3, the DNA is TGTGCCAGCAAGGTAACGGGGGTACGCACAGATACGCAGTATTTT. The encoded protein is CASKVTGVRTDTQYF.

This clone appeared a single time. The chain has TRBV5-1 and TRBJ2-2; possibly TRBD2 for D (5 bases). V was clipped by 2 bases and J by 6 bases, with 8 bases between them. The CDR3 runs 13 residues. Germline V gene sequence: CDR1 SGHRS, CDR2 YFSETQ. CDR3 coding DNA: TGCGCCAGCAGCTTAGAGGGCTCCGGGGAGCTGTTTTTT. This sequence encodes CASSLEGSGELFF.

Only one count was recorded for this clone. The V and J genes are TRBV29-1 and TRBJ1-2; 9 positions agree with TRBD1. V trimming: 4 bases; J trimming: 2 bases; junction bases outside the gene matches: 2. Germline loops: CDR1 SQVTM, CDR2 ANQGSEA. The CDR3 sequence is 13 residues long. For the CDR3, the DNA is TGCAGCGTTGTCGGGACAGGGAACTATGGCTACACCTTC. Translation: CSVVGTGNYGYTF.

In DNA, the CDR3 is TGTGCCAGTAGGACTAGCGGCCAAGAGACCCAGTACTTC. Its translation is CASRTSGQETQYF. The chain joins TRBV19 to TRBJ2-5, with TRBD2 identical over 9 bases. The V gene end was trimmed by 6 bases and the J gene end by 1 base; junction bases not matched to a gene: 0. CDR1 is LNHDA, CDR2 SQIVND, per germline (reference sequence). CDR3 length: 13 residues.